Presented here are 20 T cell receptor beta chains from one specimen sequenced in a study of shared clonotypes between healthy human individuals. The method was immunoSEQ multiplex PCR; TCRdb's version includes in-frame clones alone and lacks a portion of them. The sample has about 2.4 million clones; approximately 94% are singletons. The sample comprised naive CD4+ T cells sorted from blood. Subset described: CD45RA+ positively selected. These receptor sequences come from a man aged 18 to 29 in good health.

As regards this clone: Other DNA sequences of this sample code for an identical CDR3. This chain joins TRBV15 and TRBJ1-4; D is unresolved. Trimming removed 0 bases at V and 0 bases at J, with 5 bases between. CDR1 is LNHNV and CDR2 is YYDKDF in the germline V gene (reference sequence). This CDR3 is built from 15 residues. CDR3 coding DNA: TGTGCCACCAGCAGAGATTCAACAACTAATGAAAAACTGTTTTTT. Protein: CATSRDSTTNEKLFF.

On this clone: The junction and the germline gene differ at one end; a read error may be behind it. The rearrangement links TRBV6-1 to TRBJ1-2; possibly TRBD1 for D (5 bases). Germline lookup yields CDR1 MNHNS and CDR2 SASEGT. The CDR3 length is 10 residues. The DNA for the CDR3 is TGTGCCAGCGGATGGAGCGAACAGGCCTTC. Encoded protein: CASGWSEQAF.

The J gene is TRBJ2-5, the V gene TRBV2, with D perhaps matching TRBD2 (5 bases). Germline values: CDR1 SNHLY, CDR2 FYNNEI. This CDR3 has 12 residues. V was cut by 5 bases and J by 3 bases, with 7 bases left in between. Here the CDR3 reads CASSPGKETQYF. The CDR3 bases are TGTGCCAGCAGTCCGGGAAAAGAGACCCAGTACTTC.

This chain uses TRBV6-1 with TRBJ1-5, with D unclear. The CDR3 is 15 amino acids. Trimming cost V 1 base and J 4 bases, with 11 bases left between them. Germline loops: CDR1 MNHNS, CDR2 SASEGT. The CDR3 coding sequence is TGTGCCAGCAGTGAAGTTCTCAGCCGAAATCAGCCCCAGCATTTT. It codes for CASSEVLSRNQPQHF.

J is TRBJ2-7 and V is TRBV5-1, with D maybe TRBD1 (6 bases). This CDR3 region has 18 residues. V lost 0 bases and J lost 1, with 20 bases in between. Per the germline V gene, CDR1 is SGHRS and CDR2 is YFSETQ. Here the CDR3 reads CASSLVPPGHPTSYEQYF. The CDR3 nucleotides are TGCGCCAGCAGCTTGGTGCCCCCGGGACACCCAACGTCCTACGAGCAGTACTTC.

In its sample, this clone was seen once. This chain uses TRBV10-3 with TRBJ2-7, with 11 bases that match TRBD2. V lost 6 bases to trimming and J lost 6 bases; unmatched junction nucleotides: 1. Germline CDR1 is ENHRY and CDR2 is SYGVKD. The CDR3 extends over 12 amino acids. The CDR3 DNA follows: TGTGCCATCAGAGGGACTAGCGGCGAGCAGTACTTC. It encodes CAIRGTSGEQYF.

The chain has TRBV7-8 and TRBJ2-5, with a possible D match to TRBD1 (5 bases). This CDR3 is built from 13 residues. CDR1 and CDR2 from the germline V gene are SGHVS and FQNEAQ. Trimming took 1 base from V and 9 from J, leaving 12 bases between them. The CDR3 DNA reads TGTGCCAGCAGCTTAGAAGGGCAAGGGGCCCAGTACTTC. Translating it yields CASSLEGQGAQYF. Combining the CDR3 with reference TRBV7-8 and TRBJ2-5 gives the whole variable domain GAGVSQSPRYKVAKRGQDVALRCDPISGHVSLFWYQQALGQGPEFLTYFQNEAQLDKSGLPSDRFFAERPEGSVSTLKIQRTQQEDSAVYLCASSLEGQGAQYFGPGTRLLVL.

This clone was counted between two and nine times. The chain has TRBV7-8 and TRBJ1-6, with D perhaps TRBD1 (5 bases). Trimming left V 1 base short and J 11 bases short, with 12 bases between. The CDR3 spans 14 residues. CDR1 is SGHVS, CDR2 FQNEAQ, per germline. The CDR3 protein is CASSLEGQGAPLHF. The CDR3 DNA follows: TGTGCCAGCAGCTTAGAAGGGCAGGGTGCACCCCTCCACTTT.

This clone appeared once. The CDR3 is CASSLDETQYF. In DNA, the CDR3 is TGTGCCAGCAGTTTGGATGAGACCCAGTACTTC. The chain joins TRBV28 to TRBJ2-5; D is undetermined. The ends were cut back, 3 bases at V and 5 bases at J, with 4 bases in the middle. The V gene's germline CDR1 is MDHEN and CDR2 SYDVKM. The CDR3 extends over 11 amino acids.

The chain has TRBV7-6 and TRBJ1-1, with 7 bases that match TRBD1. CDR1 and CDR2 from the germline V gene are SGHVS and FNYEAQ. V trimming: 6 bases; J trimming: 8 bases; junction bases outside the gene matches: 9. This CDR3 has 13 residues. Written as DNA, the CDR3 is TGTGCCAGCAGTCTCGGGGAGGGGGCCGAAGCTTTCTTT. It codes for CASSLGEGAEAFF.

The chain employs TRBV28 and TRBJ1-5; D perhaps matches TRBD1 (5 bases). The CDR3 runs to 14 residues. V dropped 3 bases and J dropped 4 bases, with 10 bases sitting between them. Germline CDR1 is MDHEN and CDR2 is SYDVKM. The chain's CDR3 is CASSFDSLNQPQHF. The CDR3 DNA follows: TGTGCCAGCAGTTTCGACAGCCTAAATCAGCCCCAGCATTTT. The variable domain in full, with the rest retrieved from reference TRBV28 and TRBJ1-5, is DVKVTQSSRYLVKRTGEKVFLECVQDMDHENMFWYRQDPGLGLRLIYFSYDVKMKEKGDIPEGYSVSREKKERFSLILESASTNQTSMYLCASSFDSLNQPQHFGDGTRLSIL.

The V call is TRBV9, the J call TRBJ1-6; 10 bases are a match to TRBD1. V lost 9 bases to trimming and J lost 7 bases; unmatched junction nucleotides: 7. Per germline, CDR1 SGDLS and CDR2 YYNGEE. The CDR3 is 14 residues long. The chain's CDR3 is CATSSGQGNSPLHF. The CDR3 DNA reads TGTGCCACCTCCTCGGGACAGGGGAATTCACCCCTCCACTTT.

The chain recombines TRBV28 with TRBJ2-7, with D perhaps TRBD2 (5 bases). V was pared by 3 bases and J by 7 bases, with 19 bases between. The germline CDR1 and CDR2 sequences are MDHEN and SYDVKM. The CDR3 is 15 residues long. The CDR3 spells CASSFQRARTGEQYF. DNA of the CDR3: TGTGCCAGCAGTTTCCAACGAGCCCGAACGGGGGAGCAGTACTTC. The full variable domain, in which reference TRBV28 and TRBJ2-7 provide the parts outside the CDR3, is DVKVTQSSRYLVKRTGEKVFLECVQDMDHENMFWYRQDPGLGLRLIYFSYDVKMKEKGDIPEGYSVSREKKERFSLILESASTNQTSMYLCASSFQRARTGEQYFGPGTRLTVT.

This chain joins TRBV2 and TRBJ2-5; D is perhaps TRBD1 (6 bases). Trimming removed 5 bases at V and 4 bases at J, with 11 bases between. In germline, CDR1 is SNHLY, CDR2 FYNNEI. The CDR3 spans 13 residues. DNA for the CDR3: TGTGCCAGCAGTTCGGACAGCCGAGAGACCCAGTACTTC. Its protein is CASSSDSRETQYF. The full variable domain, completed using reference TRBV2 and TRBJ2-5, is EPEVTQTPSHQVTQMGQEVILRCVPISNHLYFYWYRQILGQKVEFLVSFYNNEISEKSEIFDDQFSVERPDGSNFTLKIRSTKLEDSAMYFCASSSDSRETQYFGPGTRLLVL.

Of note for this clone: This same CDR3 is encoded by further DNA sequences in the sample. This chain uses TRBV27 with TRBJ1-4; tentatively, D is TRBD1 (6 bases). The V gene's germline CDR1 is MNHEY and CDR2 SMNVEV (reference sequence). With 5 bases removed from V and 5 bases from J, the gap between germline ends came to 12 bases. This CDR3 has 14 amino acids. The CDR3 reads CASSLTGLNEKLFF. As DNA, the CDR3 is TGTGCCAGCAGTCTGACAGGTTTGAATGAAAAACTGTTTTTT.

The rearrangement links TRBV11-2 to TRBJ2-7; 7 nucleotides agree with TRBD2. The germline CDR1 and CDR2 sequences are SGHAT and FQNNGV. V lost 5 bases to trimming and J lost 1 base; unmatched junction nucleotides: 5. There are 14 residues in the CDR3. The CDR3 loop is CASSLQRESYEQYF. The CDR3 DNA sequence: TGTGCCAGCAGCCTTCAGCGGGAATCCTACGAGCAGTACTTC.

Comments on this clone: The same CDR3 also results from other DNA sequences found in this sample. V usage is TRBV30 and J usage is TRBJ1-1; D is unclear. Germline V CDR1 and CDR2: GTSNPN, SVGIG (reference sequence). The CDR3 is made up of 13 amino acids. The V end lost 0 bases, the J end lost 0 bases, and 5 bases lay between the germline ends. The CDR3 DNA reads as TGTGCCTGGAGTGTTGCTTTGAACACTGAAGCTTTCTTT. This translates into CAWSVALNTEAFF.

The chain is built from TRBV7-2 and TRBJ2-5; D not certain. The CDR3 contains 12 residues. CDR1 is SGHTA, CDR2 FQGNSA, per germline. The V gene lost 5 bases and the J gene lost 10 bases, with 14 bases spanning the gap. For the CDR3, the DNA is TGTGCCAGCAGCACTACCATGGATAACCAGTACTTC. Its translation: CASSTTMDNQYF.

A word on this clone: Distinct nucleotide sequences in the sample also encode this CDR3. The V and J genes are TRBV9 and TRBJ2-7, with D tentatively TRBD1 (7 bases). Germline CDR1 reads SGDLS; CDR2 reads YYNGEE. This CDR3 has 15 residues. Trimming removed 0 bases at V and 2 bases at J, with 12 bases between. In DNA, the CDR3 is TGTGCCAGCAGCGTAGGAGGAGGGGGCCCCTACGAGCAGTACTTC. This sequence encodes CASSVGGGGPYEQYF.

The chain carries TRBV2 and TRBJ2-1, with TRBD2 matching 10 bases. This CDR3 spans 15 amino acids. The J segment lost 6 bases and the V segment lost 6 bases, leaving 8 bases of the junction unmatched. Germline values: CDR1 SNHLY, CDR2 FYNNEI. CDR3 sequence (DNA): TGTGCCAGCAGGAACCTAGCGGGAGTTGGCAATGAGCAGTTCTTC. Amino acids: CASRNLAGVGNEQFF.